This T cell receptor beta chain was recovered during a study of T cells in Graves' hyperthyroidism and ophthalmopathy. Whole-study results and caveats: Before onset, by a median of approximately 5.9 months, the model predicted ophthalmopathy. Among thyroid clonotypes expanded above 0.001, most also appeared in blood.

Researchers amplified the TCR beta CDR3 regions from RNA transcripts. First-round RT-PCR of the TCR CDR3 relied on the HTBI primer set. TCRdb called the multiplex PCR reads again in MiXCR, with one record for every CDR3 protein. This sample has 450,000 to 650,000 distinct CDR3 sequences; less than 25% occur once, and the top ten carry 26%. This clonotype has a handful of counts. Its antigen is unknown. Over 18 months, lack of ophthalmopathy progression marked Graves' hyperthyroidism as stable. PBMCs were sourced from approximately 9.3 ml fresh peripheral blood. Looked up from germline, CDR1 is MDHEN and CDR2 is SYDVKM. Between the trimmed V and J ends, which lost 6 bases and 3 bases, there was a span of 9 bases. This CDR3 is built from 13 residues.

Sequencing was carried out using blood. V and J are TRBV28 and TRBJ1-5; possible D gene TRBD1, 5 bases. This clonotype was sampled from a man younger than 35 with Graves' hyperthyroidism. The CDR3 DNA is TGTGCCAGCAGACAGGCTCCCAATCAGCCCCAGCATTTT. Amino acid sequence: CASRQAPNQPQHF.